A selection of T cell receptor beta chains follows, all from one sample in a study of cytomegalovirus exposure and HLA in healthy donors. Assay used: immunoSEQ multiplex PCR; TCRdb lists only in-frame clones, some missing. The data hold over 150,000 clones, with about 80% observed a single time. Material: PBMCs. These receptors originate from a man younger than 40 in good health and CMV-seropositive. Both conserved end residues are part of each CDR3. The D gene is left open where the match is weak. Some rows mark clone size as missing; the rest say once, few, many or name a class of expanded clone.

v_gene: TRBV6-5; j_gene: TRBJ1-6; d_gene: .; abundance: .; CDR3aa: CASRAETYNSPLHF; CDR3nt: TGTGCCTCCAGGGCGGAAACCTATAATTCACCCCTCCACTTT
v_gene: TRBV6-5; j_gene: TRBJ1-6; d_gene: TRBD1; abundance: once; CDR3aa: CASSYAPGQRNSPLHF; CDR3nt: TGTGCCAGCAGTTACGCGCCGGGACAGCGGAATTCACCCCTCCACTTT
v_gene: TRBV28; j_gene: TRBJ2-7; d_gene: .; abundance: few; CDR3aa: CASSPGTFLRQYF; CDR3nt: TGTGCCAGCAGTCCCGGGACATTTCTAAGGCAGTACTTC
v_gene: TRBV6-1; j_gene: TRBJ2-3; d_gene: TRBD2; abundance: few; CDR3aa: CASRSSGGPTDTQYF; CDR3nt: TGTGCCAGCAGGTCTAGCGGGGGGCCCACAGATACGCAGTATTTT
v_gene: TRBV27; j_gene: TRBJ1-4; d_gene: .; abundance: .; CDR3aa: CASSHVGGQDEKLFF; CDR3nt: TGTGCCAGCAGCCACGTTGGAGGGCAGGATGAAAAACTGTTTTTT
v_gene: TRBV4-1; j_gene: TRBJ1-1; d_gene: .; abundance: .; CDR3aa: CASSLRERVGEAFF; CDR3nt: TGCGCCAGCAGCCTCCGGGAAAGGGTGGGCGAAGCTTTCTTT
v_gene: TRBV11-2; j_gene: TRBJ2-5; d_gene: TRBD2; abundance: few; CDR3aa: CASSPSGGAGETQYF; CDR3nt: TGTGCCAGCAGCCCCAGCGGGGGGGCCGGGGAGACCCAGTACTTC
v_gene: TRBV28; j_gene: TRBJ2-1; d_gene: TRBD2; abundance: .; CDR3aa: CAGKRGADNEQFF; CDR3nt: TGTGCCGGGAAGCGGGGGGCTGACAATGAGCAGTTCTTC
v_gene: TRBV5-1; j_gene: TRBJ1-1; d_gene: .; abundance: .; CDR3aa: CASSLDETEAFF; CDR3nt: TGCGCCAGCAGCTTGGACGAGACTGAAGCTTTCTTT
v_gene: TRBV27; j_gene: TRBJ2-7; d_gene: TRBD2; abundance: .; CDR3aa: CASSSTSGGSNEQYF; CDR3nt: TGTGCCAGCAGTTCAACTAGCGGGGGAAGTAACGAGCAGTACTTC
v_gene: TRBV4-3; j_gene: TRBJ1-2; d_gene: .; abundance: few; CDR3aa: CASSQDRGSRLIYGYTF; CDR3nt: TGCGCCAGCAGCCAAGATCGAGGTTCGCGGCTGATCTATGGCTACACCTTC
v_gene: TRBV4-1; j_gene: TRBJ2-2; d_gene: .; abundance: .; CDR3aa: CASSQAGGSNTGELFF; CDR3nt: TGCGCCAGCAGCCAAGCGGGGGGCTCGAACACCGGGGAGCTGTTTTTT
v_gene: TRBV15; j_gene: TRBJ2-2; d_gene: TRBD1; abundance: .; CDR3aa: CATRDRQTGELFF; CDR3nt: TGTGCCACCCGGGACAGGCAGACCGGGGAGCTGTTTTTT
v_gene: TRBV5-1; j_gene: TRBJ2-5; d_gene: TRBD2; abundance: .; CDR3aa: CASSPGGNQETQYF; CDR3nt: TGCGCCAGCAGCCCGGGGGGGAATCAAGAGACCCAGTACTTC
v_gene: TRBV4-1; j_gene: TRBJ2-7; d_gene: TRBD1; abundance: .; CDR3aa: CASSARTGGSYEQYF; CDR3nt: TGCGCCAGCAGCGCCAGAACAGGGGGATCCTACGAGCAGTACTTC
v_gene: TRBV18; j_gene: TRBJ1-1; d_gene: .; abundance: .; CDR3aa: CASSPGANTEAFF; CDR3nt: TGTGCCAGCTCACCAGGGGCAAACACTGAAGCTTTCTTT
v_gene: TRBV10-2; j_gene: TRBJ2-7; d_gene: .; abundance: .; CDR3aa: CASRQETYEQYF; CDR3nt: TGCGCCAGCAGACAGGAAACCTACGAGCAGTACTTC
v_gene: TRBV5-1; j_gene: TRBJ1-5; d_gene: .; abundance: .; CDR3aa: CASSLGPSSNQPQHF; CDR3nt: TGCGCCAGCAGCTTGGGGCCGTCCAGCAATCAGCCCCAGCATTTT
v_gene: TRBV7-2; j_gene: TRBJ1-2; d_gene: .; abundance: .; CDR3aa: CASSGQFQNYGYTF; CDR3nt: TGTGCCAGCAGCGGACAGTTTCAGAACTATGGCTACACCTTC
v_gene: TRBV27; j_gene: TRBJ2-5; d_gene: .; abundance: .; CDR3aa: CASSPTADYRQETQYF; CDR3nt: TGTGCCAGCAGTCCAACCGCGGACTACCGACAAGAGACCCAGTACTTC
v_gene: TRBV2; j_gene: TRBJ2-7; d_gene: TRBD1; abundance: .; CDR3aa: CASRKGQGPYEQYF; CDR3nt: TGTGCCAGCAGAAAGGGACAGGGGCCCTACGAGCAGTACTTC
v_gene: TRBV4-1; j_gene: TRBJ2-7; d_gene: TRBD1; abundance: .; CDR3aa: CASSLLPSTGSEQYF; CDR3nt: TGCGCCAGCAGCCTCCTGCCCTCGACAGGGAGCGAGCAGTACTTC
v_gene: TRBV28; j_gene: TRBJ2-2; d_gene: .; abundance: .; CDR3aa: CASSSVLAIGELFF; CDR3nt: TGTGCCAGCAGTTCCGTACTAGCTATCGGGGAGCTGTTTTTT
v_gene: TRBV27; j_gene: TRBJ2-7; d_gene: .; abundance: .; CDR3aa: CASSSGLEQYF; CDR3nt: TGTGCCAGCAGTTCCGGTTTAGAGCAGTACTTC
v_gene: TRBV7-9; j_gene: TRBJ1-2; d_gene: .; abundance: .; CDR3aa: CASSPTGYGYTF; CDR3nt: TGTGCCAGCAGCCCGACCGGGTATGGCTACACCTTC
v_gene: TRBV7-2; j_gene: TRBJ2-7; d_gene: TRBD1; abundance: once; CDR3aa: CASSSYTGGEQYF; CDR3nt: TGTGCCAGCAGCTCATACACAGGGGGCGAGCAGTACTTC
v_gene: TRBV5-1; j_gene: TRBJ2-1; d_gene: .; abundance: once; CDR3aa: CASRIGQPSNEQFF; CDR3nt: TGCGCCAGCAGAATCGGACAGCCGAGCAATGAGCAGTTCTTC
v_gene: TRBV18; j_gene: TRBJ1-6; d_gene: TRBD1; abundance: .; CDR3aa: CASSATGTGYSPLHF; CDR3nt: TGTGCCAGCTCAGCGACAGGGACGGGGTATTCACCCCTCCACTTT
v_gene: TRBV5-1; j_gene: TRBJ2-1; d_gene: TRBD1; abundance: .; CDR3aa: CASSSSGTGGEQFF; CDR3nt: TGCGCCAGCAGCTCATCCGGGACAGGGGGTGAGCAGTTCTTC
v_gene: TRBV2; j_gene: TRBJ1-4; d_gene: TRBD1; abundance: .; CDR3aa: CASSGQGIEKLFF; CDR3nt: TGTGCCAGCAGTGGACAGGGGATTGAAAAACTGTTTTTT
v_gene: TRBV7-6; j_gene: TRBJ1-4; d_gene: .; abundance: once; CDR3aa: CASSRDIEGEKLFF; CDR3nt: TGTGCCAGCAGCCGGGACATCGAAGGGGAAAAACTGTTTTTT
v_gene: TRBV6-5; j_gene: TRBJ1-1; d_gene: .; abundance: few; CDR3aa: CASRSDRTAEAFF; CDR3nt: TGTGCCAGCAGGTCCGACAGGACGGCTGAAGCTTTCTTT
v_gene: TRBV6-4; j_gene: TRBJ1-5; d_gene: .; abundance: .; CDR3aa: CASSNGYSNQPQHF; CDR3nt: TGTGCCAGCAGTAACGGGTATAGCAATCAGCCCCAGCATTTT
v_gene: TRBV10-2; j_gene: TRBJ2-7; d_gene: TRBD1; abundance: .; CDR3aa: CASNLQGPYEQYF; CDR3nt: TGCGCCAGCAACTTACAGGGGCCCTACGAGCAGTACTTC
v_gene: TRBV5-1; j_gene: TRBJ2-7; d_gene: .; abundance: .; CDR3aa: CASSFDRHYEQYF; CDR3nt: TGCGCCAGCAGCTTCGACAGACACTACGAGCAGTACTTC
v_gene: TRBV7-9; j_gene: TRBJ1-5; d_gene: TRBD1; abundance: .; CDR3aa: CASSNTGVRQPQHF; CDR3nt: TGTGCCAGCAGTAACACAGGGGTGAGGCAGCCCCAGCATTTT
v_gene: TRBV2; j_gene: TRBJ2-2; d_gene: TRBD1; abundance: .; CDR3aa: CASSPDRTANTGELFF; CDR3nt: TGTGCCAGCAGTCCGGACAGGACTGCGAACACCGGGGAGCTGTTTTTT
v_gene: TRBV6-6; j_gene: TRBJ2-2; d_gene: .; abundance: .; CDR3aa: CASTRANTGELFF; CDR3nt: TGTGCCAGCACTCGAGCGAACACCGGGGAGCTGTTTTTT
v_gene: TRBV7-9; j_gene: TRBJ2-7; d_gene: .; abundance: .; CDR3aa: CASSLVDRSYEQYF; CDR3nt: TGTGCCAGCAGCTTAGTAGACAGATCCTACGAGCAGTACTTC
v_gene: TRBV29-1; j_gene: TRBJ1-1; d_gene: .; abundance: .; CDR3aa: CSVDRVLNTEAFF; CDR3nt: TGCAGCGTTGACAGGGTCTTGAACACTGAAGCTTTCTTT
v_gene: TRBV6-1; j_gene: TRBJ1-2; d_gene: TRBD1; abundance: .; CDR3aa: CASSEMGQGHGYTF; CDR3nt: TGTGCCAGCAGTGAAATGGGACAGGGTCATGGCTACACCTTC
v_gene: TRBV10-3; j_gene: TRBJ2-3; d_gene: .; abundance: .; CDR3aa: CAISESMGSADTQYF; CDR3nt: TGTGCCATCAGTGAGTCGATGGGGAGTGCAGATACGCAGTATTTT
v_gene: TRBV5-6; j_gene: TRBJ2-7; d_gene: .; abundance: few; CDR3aa: CASSDPDSSYEQYF; CDR3nt: TGTGCCAGCAGCGACCCGGACAGCTCCTACGAGCAGTACTTC
v_gene: TRBV18; j_gene: TRBJ1-5; d_gene: .; abundance: .; CDR3aa: CASSPFGTPNQPQHF; CDR3nt: TGTGCCAGCTCACCATTCGGGACACCTAATCAGCCCCAGCATTTT
v_gene: TRBV7-8; j_gene: TRBJ2-7; d_gene: TRBD1; abundance: .; CDR3aa: CASSYGTGSYEQYF; CDR3nt: TGTGCCAGCAGCTACGGGACAGGTTCCTACGAGCAGTACTTC
v_gene: TRBV28; j_gene: TRBJ2-2; d_gene: TRBD2; abundance: .; CDR3aa: CASRPNSGVTGELFF; CDR3nt: TGTGCCAGCAGACCTAACAGCGGGGTGACCGGGGAGCTGTTTTTT
v_gene: TRBV28; j_gene: TRBJ2-5; d_gene: .; abundance: .; CDR3aa: CASRPSLAGETQYF; CDR3nt: TGTGCCAGCAGACCCTCCTTGGCGGGAGAGACCCAGTACTTC
v_gene: TRBV4-3; j_gene: TRBJ2-3; d_gene: TRBD2; abundance: .; CDR3aa: CASSTLAGGLSDTQYF; CDR3nt: TGCGCCAGCAGCACCCTAGCGGGGGGGCTGTCAGATACGCAGTATTTT
v_gene: TRBV6-1; j_gene: TRBJ2-2; d_gene: .; abundance: .; CDR3aa: CASSRGQGNPGELFF; CDR3nt: TGTGCCAGCAGTAGGGGCCAGGGGAATCCCGGGGAGCTGTTTTTT
v_gene: TRBV15; j_gene: TRBJ1-6; d_gene: .; abundance: .; CDR3aa: CATGGQYNSPLHF; CDR3nt: TGTGCCACTGGCGGACAGTATAATTCACCCCTCCACTTT
v_gene: TRBV6-6; j_gene: TRBJ2-7; d_gene: TRBD1; abundance: .; CDR3aa: CASSYSSQGAYEQYF; CDR3nt: TGTGCCAGCAGTTACTCGAGTCAGGGGGCCTACGAGCAGTACTTC
v_gene: TRBV9; j_gene: TRBJ1-2; d_gene: TRBD1; abundance: .; CDR3aa: CASSPNPGGSDGYTF; CDR3nt: TGTGCCAGCAGCCCCAACCCAGGGGGGAGCGATGGCTACACCTTC
v_gene: TRBV6-5; j_gene: TRBJ2-7; d_gene: .; abundance: .; CDR3aa: CATQRVGSYEQYF; CDR3nt: TGTGCCACCCAGCGGGTCGGCTCCTACGAGCAGTACTTC
v_gene: TRBV5-4; j_gene: TRBJ2-3; d_gene: TRBD2; abundance: .; CDR3aa: CASRPRTSSSTDTQYF; CDR3nt: TGTGCCAGCAGACCCCGGACTAGCAGTAGCACAGATACGCAGTATTTT